This entry lists 20 T cell receptor beta chains sequenced from one sample in a study of graft-versus-host responses after intestinal transplantation. What these receptors recognize is not known. The repertoire was sequenced with immunoSEQ multiplex PCR; TCRdb's copy has only in-frame clones and lacks some. The repertoire holds tens of thousands of clones, with about 89% as singletons. Here the sequenced sample was unstimulated CD4+ T cells sorted from spleen or lymph node cells, taken before intestinal transplant. The receptors were gathered from a human donor who received an intestinal transplant.

The rearrangement joins TRBV29-1 to TRBJ2-1, with TRBD1 matching 8 bases. Germline loops: CDR1 SQVTM, CDR2 ANQGSEA. The CDR3 runs to 15 residues. V shed 7 bases, J shed 0 bases, and the junction held 8 bases outside the gene matches. CDR3 region: CSARQGTGSYNEQFF. The CDR3 DNA reads TGCAGCGCCAGACAGGGGACCGGCTCCTACAATGAGCAGTTCTTC.

For the CDR3, the DNA is TGTGCCAGCAGTGACTACCGAGTGACACCAACCGGGGAGCTGTTTTTT. This encodes CASSDYRVTPTGELFF. This chain connects TRBV6-4 to TRBJ2-2, with D uncertain. Germline V gives CDR1 MRHNA, CDR2 SNTAGT. The CDR3 consists of 16 residues. Trimming took off 1 base at V and 5 bases at J, with 14 bases between the two ends.

V is TRBV18 and J is TRBJ2-1; 13 bases fit TRBD2. The CDR3 consists of 17 residues. J gave up 10 bases and V 2 bases, and 11 bases lay outside the gene matches. Germline V gene data show CDR1 as KGHSH and CDR2 as LQKENI. CDR3 in DNA: TGTGCCAGCTCACCAGTGAGGACTAGCGGGAGATTGAGCGAGCAGTTCTTC. It is translated as CASSPVRTSGRLSEQFF.

V and J are TRBV2 and TRBJ1-4, with D perhaps TRBD1 (5 bases). V lost 0 bases to trimming and J lost 11 bases, with 16 bases between them. There are 15 residues in the CDR3. Germline V gives CDR1 SNHLY, CDR2 FYNNEI. The CDR3 DNA reads TGTGCCAGCAGTGAAGCGCTTGGGGCACGTGGGAAACTGTTTTTT. Translation gives CASSEALGARGKLFF.

The CDR3 sequence is CSVDLGQGRQLFF. The CDR3 DNA reads TGCAGCGTTGACCTCGGACAGGGCCGTCAACTGTTTTTT. This rearrangement joins TRBV29-1 to TRBJ1-4; TRBD1 matches at 8 bases. Looked up from germline, CDR1 is SQVTM and CDR2 is ANQGSEA. V trimming: 3 bases; J trimming: 12 bases; junction bases outside the gene matches: 9. The CDR3 consists of 13 residues.

This clone was found once. The chain employs TRBV4-2 and TRBJ1-5; 9 bases are shared with TRBD1. The germline CDR1 and CDR2 sequences are LGHNA and YNFKEQ. V trimming: 6 bases; J trimming: 5 bases; junction bases outside the gene matches: 8. The CDR3 extends over 15 amino acids. CDR3 amino acids: CASSRDRAQDQPQHF. The CDR3 region has the DNA TGTGCCAGCAGTCGGGACAGGGCCCAGGATCAGCCCCAGCATTTT.

This clone occurred a few times. The chain carries TRBV5-4 and TRBJ2-7; the match to TRBD1 covers 9 bases. V lost 4 bases, J lost 5 bases, and 13 bases stayed unmatched. Germline V gene lookup returns CDR1 SGHNT and CDR2 YYREEE (reference sequence). There are 16 residues in the CDR3. The CDR3 DNA is TGTGCCAGCAGCACTACCGGTGGGACAGGGCTAAACGAGCAGTACTTC. The encoded protein is CASSTTGGTGLNEQYF. Using reference TRBV5-4 and TRBJ2-7 for the parts outside the CDR3, the full variable domain is ETGVTQSPTHLIKTRGQQVTLRCSSQSGHNTVSWYQQALGQGPQFIFQYYREEENGRGNFPPRFSGLQFPNYSSELNVNALELDDSALYLCASSTTGGTGLNEQYFGPGTRLTVT.

DNA for the CDR3: TGCGCCAGCAGCTTGGCCGGTCAGGGGAACACTGAAGCTTTCTTT. Translating it yields CASSLAGQGNTEAFF. The J gene is TRBJ1-1, the V gene TRBV5-1; weak D call: TRBD1 (5 bases). The CDR3 sequence is 15 residues long. Germline loops: CDR1 SGHRS, CDR2 YFSETQ. Deletions cut 0 bases from V and 1 base from J, with 10 bases between.

As DNA, the CDR3 is TGCAGCGTCAGGCCGGGACAGGGGGAGCAGTACTTC. This encodes CSVRPGQGEQYF. This chain links TRBV29-1 with TRBJ2-7, with 10 nucleotides matching TRBD1. The V and J ends lost 6 bases and 7 bases, in that order; junction bases with no gene match: 6. The CDR3 sequence is 12 residues long. Germline V CDR1 and CDR2: SQVTM, ANQGSEA.

The chain is built from TRBV6-4 and TRBJ2-2; 8 bases align to TRBD2. In germline, CDR1 is MRHNA, CDR2 SNTAGT. The CDR3 length is 15 residues. Trimming removed 3 bases from V and 7 bases from J; junction bases left unmatched: 7. The CDR3 DNA follows: TGTGCCAGCAGTGATTCGAGCGGGAGTGTCGGGGAGCTGTTTTTT. It codes for CASSDSSGSVGELFF.

J is TRBJ1-1 and V is TRBV2; D is unclear. Germline V gene sequence: CDR1 SNHLY, CDR2 FYNNEI. The CDR3 loop spans 12 amino acids. Trimming pared 6 bases from V and 7 bases from J, leaving 12 bases between. The CDR3 bases are TGTGCCAGCAGCCCTCTAAGAGGTGAAGCTTTCTTT. It specifies CASSPLRGEAFF.

This clone was counted only a few times. The V gene is TRBV28, the J gene TRBJ1-2; 11 bases match TRBD1. V lost 5 bases, J lost 7 bases, and 6 bases stayed unmatched. Germline values: CDR1 MDHEN, CDR2 SYDVKM. The CDR3 is 14 amino acids. CDR3 amino acids: CASSTDRGRSGYTF. DNA of the CDR3: TGTGCCAGCAGTACGGACAGGGGGCGGTCTGGCTACACCTTC.

This sequence joins TRBV5-1 and TRBJ2-3, with a possible D match to TRBD2 (5 bases). V gave up 4 bases and J gave up 4 bases, with 13 bases separating them. This CDR3 has 14 amino acids. Germline CDR1 is SGHRS and CDR2 is YFSETQ. CDR3 in DNA: TGCGCCAGCAGCGCCGGCGACTACCCAGATACGCAGTATTTT. It codes for CASSAGDYPDTQYF.

The chain combines TRBV4-2 with TRBJ1-3; 7 positions agree with TRBD1. This CDR3 spans 17 amino acids. Germline trimming cut 2 bases from V and 0 bases from J; bases unmatched to any gene: 7. CDR1 and CDR2 (germline): LGHNA, YNFKEQ. Written as DNA, the CDR3 is TGTGCCAGCAGCCAACCCACAGGGGCTGGCTCTGGAAACACCATATATTTT. It encodes CASSQPTGAGSGNTIYF.

V is TRBV7-3 and J is TRBJ2-5; 7 bases are shared with TRBD1. The V gene's germline CDR1 is SGHTA and CDR2 FQGTGA. This CDR3 comprises 15 residues. Unmatched junction bases numbered 11, after V lost 5 bases and J lost 5 bases. The CDR3 is CASSPGQLVGETQYF. In DNA form, the CDR3 reads TGTGCCAGCAGCCCGGGACAGCTAGTCGGGGAGACCCAGTACTTC.

The genes are TRBV6-5 and TRBJ2-7, with a weak D call TRBD2 (6 bases). Deletions cut 6 bases from V and 2 bases from J, with 17 bases between. This CDR3 region has 15 residues. Germline lookup yields CDR1 MNHEY and CDR2 SVGAGI. The CDR3 loop is CASRSRGYNTYEQYF. In nucleotides, the CDR3 is TGTGCCAGCAGGTCTCGGGGGTATAACACCTACGAGCAGTACTTC.

The rearrangement uses TRBV2 and TRBJ2-1, with TRBD2 as a possible D gene (5 bases). The V end was cut by 7 bases, the J end by 8 bases, with 21 bases between. CDR1 and CDR2 from the germline V gene are SNHLY and FYNNEI. This CDR3 has 15 residues. CDR3 amino acids: CASTGRWEKGYEQFF. The DNA for the CDR3 is TGTGCCAGCACAGGAAGATGGGAGAAAGGGTATGAGCAGTTCTTC.

CDR3 in amino acids: CASSLQGLGNQPQHF. In DNA form, the CDR3 reads TGTGCCAGCAGCTTACAGGGACTGGGTAATCAGCCCCAGCATTTT. The rearrangement links TRBV7-2 to TRBJ1-5; D might be TRBD1 (5 bases). Trimming left V 2 bases short and J 4 bases short, with 12 bases between. The CDR3 extends over 15 amino acids. The germline CDR1 and CDR2 sequences are SGHTA and FQGNSA.

The V and J genes are TRBV6-6 and TRBJ2-7; 7 bases align to TRBD1. The CDR3 is 15 residues long. V lost 4 bases, J lost 5 bases, and 11 bases stayed unmatched. Germline V gene lookup returns CDR1 MNHNY and CDR2 SVGAGI (reference sequence). DNA for the CDR3: TGTGCCAGCAGTTCCCCTGGAGACAGGGCCCACGAGCAGTACTTC. This encodes CASSSPGDRAHEQYF.

This clone turned up a few times. This chain uses TRBV5-8 with TRBJ1-4; 10 nucleotides line up with TRBD1. The CDR3 consists of 17 residues. Germline-derived CDR1 and CDR2 are SGHTS and YDEGEE. The V segment lost 4 bases and the J segment 13 bases; nucleotides outside the gene matches: 19. CDR3 amino acids: CASSPGPGDRGIVGLFF. CDR3 nucleotides: TGTGCCAGCAGCCCGGGCCCAGGGGACAGGGGTATCGTTGGACTGTTTTTT.